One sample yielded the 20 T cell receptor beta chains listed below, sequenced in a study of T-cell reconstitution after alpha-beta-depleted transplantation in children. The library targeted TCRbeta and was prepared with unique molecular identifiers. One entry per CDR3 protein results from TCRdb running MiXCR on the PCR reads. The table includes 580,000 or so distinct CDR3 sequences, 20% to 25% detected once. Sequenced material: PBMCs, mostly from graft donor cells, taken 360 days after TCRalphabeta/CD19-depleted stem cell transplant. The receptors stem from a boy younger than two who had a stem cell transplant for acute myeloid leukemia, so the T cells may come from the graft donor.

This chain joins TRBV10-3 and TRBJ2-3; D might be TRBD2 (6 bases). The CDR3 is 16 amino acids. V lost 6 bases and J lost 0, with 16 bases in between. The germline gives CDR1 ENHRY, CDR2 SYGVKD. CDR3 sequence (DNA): TGTGCCATCAGCCCGGGGGTCGAGATAAGCACAGATACGCAGTATTTT. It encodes CAISPGVEISTDTQYF.

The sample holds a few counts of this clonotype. CDR3 bases: TGCGCCAGCAGCTTGGGGCACTCCTCTGGGGCCAACGTCCTGACTTTC. Its protein is CASSLGHSSGANVLTF. The chain joins TRBV5-1 to TRBJ2-6, with D hard to call. CDR1 SGHRS and CDR2 YFSETQ come from the germline V gene. The CDR3 sequence is 16 residues long. Trimming removed 0 bases at V and 0 bases at J, with 7 bases between.

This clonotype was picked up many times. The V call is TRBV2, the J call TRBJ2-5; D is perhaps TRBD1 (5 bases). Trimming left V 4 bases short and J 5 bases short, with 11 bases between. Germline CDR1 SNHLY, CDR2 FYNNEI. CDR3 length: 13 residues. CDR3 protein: CASSGGRVETQYF. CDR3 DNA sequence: TGTGCCAGCAGTGGGGGCAGGGTTGAGACCCAGTACTTC.

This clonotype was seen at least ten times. The CDR3 reads CASSKRHREIMNTEAFF. The CDR3, as DNA: TGTGCCAGCAGCAAGCGTCACAGAGAAATCATGAACACTGAAGCTTTCTTT. This chain links TRBV21-1 with TRBJ1-1. TRBV21-1 is listed as a pseudogene. The CDR3 covers 17 residues.

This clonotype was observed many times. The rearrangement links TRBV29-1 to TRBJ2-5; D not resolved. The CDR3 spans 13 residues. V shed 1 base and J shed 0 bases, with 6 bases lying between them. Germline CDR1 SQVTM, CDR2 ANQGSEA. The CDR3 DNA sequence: TGCAGCGTTGAAGGCGGAGACCAAGAGACCCAGTACTTC. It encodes CSVEGGDQETQYF.

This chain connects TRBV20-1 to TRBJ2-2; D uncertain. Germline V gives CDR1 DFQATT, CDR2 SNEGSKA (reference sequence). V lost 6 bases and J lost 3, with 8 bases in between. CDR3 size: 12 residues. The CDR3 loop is CSAPSYTGELFF. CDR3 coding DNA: TGCAGTGCCCCGAGTTACACCGGGGAGCTGTTTTTT.

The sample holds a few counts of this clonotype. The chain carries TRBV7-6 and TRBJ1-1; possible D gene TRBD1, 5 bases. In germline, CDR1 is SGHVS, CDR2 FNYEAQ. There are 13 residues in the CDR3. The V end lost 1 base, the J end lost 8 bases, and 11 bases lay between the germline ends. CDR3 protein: CASSLVSGAEAFF. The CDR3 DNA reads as TGTGCCAGCAGCTTAGTGTCCGGGGCCGAAGCTTTCTTT.

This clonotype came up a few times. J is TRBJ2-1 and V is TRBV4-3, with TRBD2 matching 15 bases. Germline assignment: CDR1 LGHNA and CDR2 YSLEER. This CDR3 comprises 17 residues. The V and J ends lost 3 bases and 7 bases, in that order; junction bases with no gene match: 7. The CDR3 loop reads CASSQGTSGGIRNEQFF. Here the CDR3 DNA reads TGCGCCAGCAGCCAGGGGACTAGCGGGGGGATTAGGAATGAGCAGTTCTTC.

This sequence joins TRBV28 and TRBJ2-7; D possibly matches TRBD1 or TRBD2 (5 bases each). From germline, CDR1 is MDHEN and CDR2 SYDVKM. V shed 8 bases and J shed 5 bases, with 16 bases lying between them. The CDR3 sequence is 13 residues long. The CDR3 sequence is CASQQGAPHEQYV. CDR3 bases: TGTGCCAGCCAGCAGGGAGCTCCCCACGAGCAGTACGTC.

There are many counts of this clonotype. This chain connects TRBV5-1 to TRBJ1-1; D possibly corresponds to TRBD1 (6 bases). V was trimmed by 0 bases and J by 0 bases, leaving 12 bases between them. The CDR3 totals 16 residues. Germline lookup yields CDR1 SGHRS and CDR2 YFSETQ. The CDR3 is CASSLEWRGLNTEAFF. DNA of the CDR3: TGCGCCAGCAGCTTGGAATGGAGGGGGTTGAACACTGAAGCTTTCTTT.

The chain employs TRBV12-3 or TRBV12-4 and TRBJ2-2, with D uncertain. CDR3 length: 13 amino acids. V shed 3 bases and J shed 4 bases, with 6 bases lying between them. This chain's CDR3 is CASSLKSTGELFF. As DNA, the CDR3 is TGTGCCAGCAGTTTGAAGAGCACCGGGGAGCTGTTTTTT.

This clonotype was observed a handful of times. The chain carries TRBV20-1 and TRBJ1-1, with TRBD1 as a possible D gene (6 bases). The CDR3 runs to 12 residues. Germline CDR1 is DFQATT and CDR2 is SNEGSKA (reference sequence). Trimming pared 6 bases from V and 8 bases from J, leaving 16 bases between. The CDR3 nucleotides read TGCAGTGCGACCAGACAGGTTCAAGAAGCTTTCTTT. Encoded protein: CSATRQVQEAFF.

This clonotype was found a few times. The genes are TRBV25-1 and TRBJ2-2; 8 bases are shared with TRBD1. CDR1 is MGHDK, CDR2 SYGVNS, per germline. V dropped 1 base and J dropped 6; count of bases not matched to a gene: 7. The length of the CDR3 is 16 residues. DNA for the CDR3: TGTGCCAGCAGTGAATCAGTCTACAGGGGGGCCGGGGAGCTGTTTTTT. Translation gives CASSESVYRGAGELFF.

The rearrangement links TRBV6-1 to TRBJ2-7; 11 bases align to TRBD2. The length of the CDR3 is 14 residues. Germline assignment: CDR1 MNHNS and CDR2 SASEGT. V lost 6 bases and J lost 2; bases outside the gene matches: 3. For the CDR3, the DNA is TGTGCCAGCAGCCTACTAGCGGGGGCCTACGAGCAGTACTTC. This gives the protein CASSLLAGAYEQYF.

Here the CDR3 reads CASRSGTGANVLTF. DNA of the CDR3: TGTGCCAGCAGATCGGGGACTGGGGCCAACGTCCTGACTTTC. The chain employs TRBV4-2 and TRBJ2-6; weak D call: TRBD2 (5 bases). The length of the CDR3 is 14 residues. Germline V gene sequence: CDR1 LGHNA, CDR2 YNFKEQ. The germline V and J ends were trimmed by 6 bases and 2 bases, with 8 bases remaining between them.

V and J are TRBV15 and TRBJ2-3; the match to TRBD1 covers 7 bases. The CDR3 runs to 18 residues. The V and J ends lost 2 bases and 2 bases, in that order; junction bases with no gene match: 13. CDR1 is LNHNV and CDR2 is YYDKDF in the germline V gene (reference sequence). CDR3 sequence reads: CATSRLPLQGSNTDTQYF. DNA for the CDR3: TGTGCCACCAGCAGACTACCCCTACAGGGGAGCAACACAGATACGCAGTATTTT.

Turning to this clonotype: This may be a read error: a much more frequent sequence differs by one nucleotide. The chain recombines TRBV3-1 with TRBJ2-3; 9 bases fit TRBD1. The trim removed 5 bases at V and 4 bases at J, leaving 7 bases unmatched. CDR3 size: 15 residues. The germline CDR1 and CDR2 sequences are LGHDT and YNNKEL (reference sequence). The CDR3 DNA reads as TGTGCCAGCAGCGGACGGGACAGGGCGGCAGATACGCAGTATTTT. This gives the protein CASSGRDRAADTQYF.

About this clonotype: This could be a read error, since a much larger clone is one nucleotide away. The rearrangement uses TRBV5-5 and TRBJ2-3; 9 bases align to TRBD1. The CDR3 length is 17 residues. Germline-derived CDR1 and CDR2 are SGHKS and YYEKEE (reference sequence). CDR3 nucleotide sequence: TGTGCCAGCAGCTCAAGACGGACAGGGGCCCTCACAGATAAGCAGTATTTT. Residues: CASSSRRTGALTDKQYF.

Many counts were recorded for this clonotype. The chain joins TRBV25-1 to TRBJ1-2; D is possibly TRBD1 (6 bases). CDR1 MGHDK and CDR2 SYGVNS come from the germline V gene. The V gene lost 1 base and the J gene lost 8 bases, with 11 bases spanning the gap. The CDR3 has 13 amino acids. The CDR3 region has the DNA TGTGCCAGCAGTGAATTTACGACAGGAGGCTACACCTTC. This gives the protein CASSEFTTGGYTF.

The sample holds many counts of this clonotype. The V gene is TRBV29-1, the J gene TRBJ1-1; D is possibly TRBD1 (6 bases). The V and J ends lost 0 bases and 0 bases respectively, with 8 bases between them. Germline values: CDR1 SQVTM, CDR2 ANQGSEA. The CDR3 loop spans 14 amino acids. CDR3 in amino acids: CSVEEGAVNTEAFF. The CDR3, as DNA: TGCAGCGTTGAAGAGGGGGCTGTGAACACTGAAGCTTTCTTT.